These 13 T cell receptor beta chains were sequenced from one sample in a study of T cells in Graves' hyperthyroidism and ophthalmopathy. Researchers took RNA transcripts and amplified the TCR beta CDR3 regions from them. TCR CDR3 regions were first amplified by RT-PCR with HTBI primers. MiXCR, applied by TCRdb to the multiplex PCR reads, yields one record per CDR3 protein. The sample consists of 550,000 to 800,000 distinct CDR3 sequences, roughly 17% of them appearing once. Sample: blood. The source of these receptors is a man between 18 and 35 years old with Graves' hyperthyroidism.

This clonotype has a handful of counts. One base away lies a much larger clone, so this may be a sequencing read error. The chain joins TRBV28 to TRBJ2-3; possible D gene TRBD1, 5 bases. Germline CDR1 MDHEN, CDR2 SYDVKM. The CDR3 has 13 amino acids. CDR3 loop: CASWSRLTGTQYF. The DNA for the CDR3 is TGTGCCAGCTGGTCCAGACTCACAGGTACGCAGTATTTT.

This clonotype was observed at least ten times. The CDR3 loop is CASSLSQRAFF. The CDR3 DNA is TGTGCCAGCAGTTTGAGTCAACGGGCTTTCTTT. The rearrangement links TRBV28 to TRBJ1-1; D is ambiguous. With 3 bases removed from V and 11 bases from J, the gap between germline ends came to 10 bases. Germline V CDR1 and CDR2: MDHEN, SYDVKM. The CDR3 loop spans 11 amino acids.

Many counts were recorded for this clonotype. The rearrangement links TRBV10-3 to TRBJ1-1; no clear D. The germline V and J ends were trimmed by 3 bases and 0 bases, with 8 bases remaining between them. The CDR3 is made up of 14 amino acids. Germline loops: CDR1 ENHRY, CDR2 SYGVKD. CDR3 residues: CAISDDGMNTEAFF. DNA for the CDR3: TGTGCCATCAGTGACGACGGAATGAACACTGAAGCTTTCTTT.

Many counts were recorded for this clonotype. V usage is TRBV28 and J usage is TRBJ1-2; D uncertain. This CDR3 has 13 amino acids. Germline assignment: CDR1 MDHEN and CDR2 SYDVKM. The V end lost 1 base, the J end lost 3 bases, and 6 bases lay between the germline ends. The CDR3 loop reads CASSLLSDYGYTF. The CDR3 DNA follows: TGTGCCAGCAGTTTATTAAGCGACTATGGCTACACCTTC.

This clonotype was seen a handful of times. The V and J genes are TRBV11-2 and TRBJ2-2; TRBD2 aligns across 8 bases. Germline V CDR1 and CDR2: SGHAT, FQNNGV. CDR3 length: 15 amino acids. V shed 3 bases and J 6 bases; nucleotides not matched to a gene: 6. CDR3 amino acids: CASSFLAGSPGELFF. The CDR3 DNA sequence: TGTGCCAGCAGCTTCCTAGCGGGCTCCCCCGGGGAGCTGTTTTTT.

In this sample, this clonotype turned up a few times. This chain connects TRBV5-4 to TRBJ2-5; a possible D gene is TRBD1 (8 bases). CDR1 and CDR2 (germline): SGHNT, YYREEE (reference sequence). This CDR3 comprises 13 residues. Deletions cut 6 bases from V and 5 bases from J, with 14 bases between. CDR3 region: CASNDRGGETQYF. CDR3 nucleotide sequence: TGTGCCAGCAACGACAGGGGAGGGGAGACCCAGTACTTC.

About this clonotype itself: A much larger clone differs from this one at a single base, so this may be a read error. The CDR3 end shows no conserved phenylalanine or tryptophan, and so a read error is likely. V gene TRBV28 combines with J gene TRBJ2-7, with TRBD2 identical over 7 bases. V shed 3 bases, J shed 5 bases, and the junction held 16 bases outside the gene matches. Germline V gene sequence: CDR1 MDHEN, CDR2 SYDVKM. This CDR3 contains 17 residues. As DNA, the CDR3 is TGTGCCAGCAGTTTCGCAGGCTTCGGGGGGATTCGAGACGAGCAGTACCTC. Translating gives CASSFAGFGGIRDEQYL.

A few counts support this clonotype. The rearrangement uses TRBV27 and TRBJ2-7, with 10 bases lining up with TRBD1. This CDR3 has 15 residues. The germline gives CDR1 MNHEY, CDR2 SMNVEV (reference sequence). V dropped 8 bases and J dropped 2; count of bases not matched to a gene: 9. The CDR3 here is CASLTYGQGAYEQYF. The CDR3 DNA sequence: TGTGCCAGCCTCACGTACGGACAGGGGGCCTACGAGCAGTACTTC.

This clonotype was found many times. The chain links TRBV12-3 or TRBV12-4 to TRBJ2-7; D might be TRBD2 (7 bases). This CDR3 comprises 14 residues. The ends were cut back, 6 bases at V and 0 bases at J, with 12 bases in the middle. DNA for the CDR3: TGTGCCAGCAGGGGGGGGCAGGGCTCCTACGAGCAGTACTTC. Translated: CASRGGQGSYEQYF.

This clonotype was seen a few times. The CDR3 DNA reads TGTGCCAGCAGTTTGGGTACAGGGCGGTGGGATGAAAAACTGTTTTTT. As protein: CASSLGTGRWDEKLFF. The chain is built from TRBV6-1 and TRBJ1-4; possible D gene TRBD1, 6 bases. V lost 5 bases, J lost 6 bases, and 19 bases lay in between. The CDR3 runs 16 residues. Germline CDR1 is MNHNS and CDR2 is SASEGT.

The chain couples TRBV15 to TRBJ2-5, with D perhaps TRBD1 or TRBD2 (5 bases each). The CDR3 contains 13 residues. V dropped 5 bases and J dropped 2 bases, with 9 bases sitting between them. The germline gives CDR1 LNHNV, CDR2 YYDKDF (reference sequence). In DNA form, the CDR3 reads TGTGCCACCAGCGGGGGTCAGCAAGAGACCCAGTACTTC. This encodes CATSGGQQETQYF.

This clonotype was recorded many times. The chain recombines TRBV28 with TRBJ2-1; 8 positions agree with TRBD2. V lost 6 bases, J lost 6 bases, and 19 bases stayed unmatched. This CDR3 is 18 amino acids long. Germline V gives CDR1 MDHEN, CDR2 SYDVKM. CDR3 residues: CASSSSAGGDVVLNEQFF. CDR3 nucleotide sequence: TGTGCCAGCAGCTCCAGCGCGGGAGGTGATGTAGTCCTCAATGAGCAGTTCTTC.

This clonotype has more than one count but fewer than ten. The rearrangement uses TRBV6-1 and TRBJ2-7; D remains unclear. CDR3 length: 12 amino acids. Germline CDR1 reads MNHNS; CDR2 reads SASEGT. With 2 bases removed from V and 2 bases from J, the gap between germline ends came to 4 bases. The CDR3 nucleotides read TGTGCCAGCAGTGAAATTGCCTACGAGCAGTACTTC. As protein: CASSEIAYEQYF.